The entry below gives a single TCR beta chain sequence along with its context. This table comes from immunoSEQ multiplex PCR, and its TCRdb copy is limited to in-frame clones, with some not included. The sample includes 150,000 to 200,000 clones, more than 75% of them seen just once. The germline V gene has CDR1 LNHDA and CDR2 SQIVND (reference sequence). The V gene lost 3 bases and the J gene lost 3 bases, with 8 bases spanning the gap. The CDR3 length is 13 residues. This sample stems from a study of blood T cell repertoires in COVID-19. V gene TRBV19 combines with J gene TRBJ1-1, with D maybe TRBD1 (5 bases). This clonotype originated in a woman in her 70s with COVID-19, enrolled during active disease. Sequencing was performed on peripheral blood. Written as DNA, the CDR3 is TGTGCCAGTAGTATGCTCAGGGACACTGAAGCTTTCTTT. It codes for CASSMLRDTEAFF.